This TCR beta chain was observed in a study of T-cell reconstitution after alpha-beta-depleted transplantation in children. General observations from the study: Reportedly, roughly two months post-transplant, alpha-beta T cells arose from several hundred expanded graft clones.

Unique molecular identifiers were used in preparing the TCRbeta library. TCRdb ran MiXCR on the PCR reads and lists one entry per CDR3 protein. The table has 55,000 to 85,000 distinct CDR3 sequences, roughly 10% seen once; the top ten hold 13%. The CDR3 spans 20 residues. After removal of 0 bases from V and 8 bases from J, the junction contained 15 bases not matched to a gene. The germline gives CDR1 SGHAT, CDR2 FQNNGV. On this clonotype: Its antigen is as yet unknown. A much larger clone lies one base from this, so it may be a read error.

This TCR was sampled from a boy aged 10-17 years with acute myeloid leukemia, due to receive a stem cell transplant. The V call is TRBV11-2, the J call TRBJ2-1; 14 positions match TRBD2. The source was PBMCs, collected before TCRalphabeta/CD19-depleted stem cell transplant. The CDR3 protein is CASSLDGAWTSGRIRYEQFF. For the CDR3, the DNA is TGTGCCAGCAGCTTAGACGGGGCTTGGACTAGCGGGAGGATCAGGTATGAGCAGTTCTTC.